Listed below are T cell receptor beta chains from one sample, sequenced in a study of blood T cell repertoires in COVID-19. Produced via immunoSEQ multiplex PCR; TCRdb's table is partial and in-frame only. The data hold 76,000 or so clones, with around 85% observed a single time. The source material was peripheral blood. These receptors were taken from a man aged 30 to 39 with acute or convalescent COVID-19. Both conserved end residues are part of each CDR3. Fields, in order: D gene, V gene, J gene, clone size, CDR3 protein, CDR3 DNA. A D gene is named only where the DNA matches it firmly. Size tells how often a clone was seen (once, few, many) or the class of an expanded clone, and some rows leave it out.

D: TRBD1
V: TRBV11-3
J: TRBJ2-1
size: -
CDR3: CASSLSQGVGGQFF
DNA: TGTGCCAGCAGCTTATCTCAGGGGGTTGGGGGGCAGTTCTTC

D: -
V: TRBV7-3
J: TRBJ2-7
size: once
CDR3: CASSLGLAPTYEQYF
DNA: TGTGCCAGCAGCTTAGGTCTAGCGCCTACCTACGAGCAGTACTTC

D: -
V: TRBV7-6
J: TRBJ2-5
size: -
CDR3: CASSLTAETQYF
DNA: TGTGCCAGCAGCTTAACCGCGGAGACCCAGTACTTC

D: -
V: TRBV6-1
J: TRBJ2-7
size: -
CDR3: CASMGGAGEQYF
DNA: TGTGCCAGCATGGGGGGAGCGGGCGAGCAGTACTTC

D: TRBD2
V: TRBV15
J: TRBJ2-2
size: -
CDR3: CATSRASGNTGELFF
DNA: TGTGCCACCAGCAGAGCTAGCGGCAACACCGGGGAGCTGTTTTTT

D: -
V: TRBV5-4
J: TRBJ1-2
size: -
CDR3: CASSFSVYGYTF
DNA: TGTGCCAGCAGCTTTTCAGTCTATGGCTACACCTTC

D: TRBD1
V: TRBV2
J: TRBJ2-2
size: -
CDR3: CASSWDRGRSNTGELFF
DNA: TGTGCCAGCAGTTGGGACAGGGGCAGATCGAACACCGGGGAGCTGTTTTTT

D: TRBD1
V: TRBV28
J: TRBJ1-2
size: -
CDR3: CASRVGGQGAGDGYTF
DNA: TGTGCCAGCAGAGTCGGGGGACAGGGGGCTGGCGATGGCTACACCTTC

D: -
V: TRBV3-1/TRBV3-2
J: TRBJ2-7
size: -
CDR3: CASSLRGSKSYEQYF
DNA: TGTGCCAGCAGCCTCAGGGGCTCCAAATCCTACGAGCAGTACTTC

D: -
V: TRBV7-9
J: TRBJ2-5
size: -
CDR3: CASSFLGAVDQETQYF
DNA: TGTGCCAGCAGCTTCTTGGGGGCGGTGGACCAAGAGACCCAGTACTTC

D: -
V: TRBV10-1
J: TRBJ2-2
size: -
CDR3: CASSDVAENTGELFF
DNA: TGCGCCAGCAGCGACGTAGCGGAGAACACCGGGGAGCTGTTTTTT

D: TRBD1
V: TRBV5-4
J: TRBJ2-3
size: -
CDR3: CASSPTGTGRTDTQYF
DNA: TGTGCCAGCAGCCCAACCGGGACAGGGCGCACAGATACGCAGTATTTT

D: TRBD1
V: TRBV6-5
J: TRBJ1-4
size: -
CDR3: CASSYGQGNEKLFF
DNA: TGTGCCAGCAGCTACGGACAGGGGAATGAAAAACTGTTTTTT

D: -
V: TRBV7-9
J: TRBJ1-4
size: -
CDR3: CASSLVVGTREKLFF
DNA: TGTGCCAGCAGCTTAGTCGTTGGTACGAGAGAAAAACTGTTTTTT

D: TRBD2
V: TRBV7-2
J: TRBJ2-1
size: -
CDR3: CASSYLAGGNEQFF
DNA: TGTGCCAGCAGCTACCTAGCGGGGGGCAATGAGCAGTTCTTC

D: TRBD2
V: TRBV7-9
J: TRBJ2-1
size: -
CDR3: CASSASGSYNEQFF
DNA: TGTGCCAGCAGCGCAAGCGGGAGTTACAATGAGCAGTTCTTC

D: TRBD1
V: TRBV10-3
J: TRBJ1-5
size: -
CDR3: CAAKETGDQPQHF
DNA: TGTGCCGCAAAAGAGACAGGGGATCAGCCCCAGCATTTT

D: -
V: TRBV18
J: TRBJ1-3
size: -
CDR3: CASSPSGNSGNTIYF
DNA: TGTGCCAGCTCACCGTCGGGAAACTCTGGAAACACCATATATTTT

D: TRBD1
V: TRBV6-5
J: TRBJ1-2
size: -
CDR3: CASSLTGGPYGYTF
DNA: TGTGCCAGCAGTCTAACAGGGGGACCCTATGGCTACACCTTC

D: TRBD1
V: TRBV5-1
J: TRBJ1-2
size: -
CDR3: CASSVQGANYGYTF
DNA: TGCGCCAGCAGCGTTCAGGGGGCTAACTATGGCTACACCTTC

D: TRBD1
V: TRBV6-5
J: TRBJ2-5
size: -
CDR3: CASKPGQGRMETQYF
DNA: TGTGCCAGTAAACCGGGACAGGGGAGAATGGAGACCCAGTACTTC

D: TRBD2
V: TRBV4-1
J: TRBJ2-3
size: -
CDR3: CASSLTLAGGADTQYF
DNA: TGCGCCAGCAGCCTTACACTAGCGGGAGGAGCAGATACGCAGTATTTT

D: TRBD1
V: TRBV10-1
J: TRBJ2-5
size: -
CDR3: CASWTGGETQYF
DNA: TGCGCCAGCTGGACAGGGGGGGAGACCCAGTACTTC

D: -
V: TRBV19
J: TRBJ2-7
size: -
CDR3: CASSPAGTGGNEQYF
DNA: TGTGCCAGTAGCCCCGCAGGTACAGGTGGGAACGAGCAGTACTTC

D: -
V: TRBV11-1
J: TRBJ2-5
size: -
CDR3: CASSLGGSQETQYF
DNA: TGTGCCAGCAGCTTAGGCGGGTCCCAAGAGACCCAGTACTTC